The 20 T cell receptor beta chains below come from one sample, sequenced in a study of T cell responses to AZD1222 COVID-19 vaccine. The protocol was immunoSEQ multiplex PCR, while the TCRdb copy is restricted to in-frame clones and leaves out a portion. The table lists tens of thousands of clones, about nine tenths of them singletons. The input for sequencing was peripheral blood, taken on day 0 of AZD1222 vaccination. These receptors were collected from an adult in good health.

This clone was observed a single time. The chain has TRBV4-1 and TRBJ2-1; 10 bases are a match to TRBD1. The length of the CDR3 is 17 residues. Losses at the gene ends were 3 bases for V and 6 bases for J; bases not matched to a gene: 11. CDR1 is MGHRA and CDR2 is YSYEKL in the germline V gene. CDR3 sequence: CASSQRTTGGAGNEQFF. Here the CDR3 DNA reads TGCGCCAGCAGCCAGAGGACGACAGGGGGCGCGGGCAATGAGCAGTTCTTC.

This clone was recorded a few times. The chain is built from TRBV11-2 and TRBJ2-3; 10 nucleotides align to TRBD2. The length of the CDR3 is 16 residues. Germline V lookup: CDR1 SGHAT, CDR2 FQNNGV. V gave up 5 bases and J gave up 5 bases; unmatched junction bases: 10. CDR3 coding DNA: TGTGCCAGCAGCCCCCGGGAGCGGGGGGGAGGAGATACGCAGTATTTT. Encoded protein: CASSPRERGGGDTQYF.

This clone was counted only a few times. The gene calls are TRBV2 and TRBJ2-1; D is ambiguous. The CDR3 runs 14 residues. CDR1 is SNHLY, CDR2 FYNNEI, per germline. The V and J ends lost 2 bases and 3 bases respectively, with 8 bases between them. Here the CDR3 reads CASSEFGDYNEQFF. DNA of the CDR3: TGTGCCAGCAGTGAATTTGGGGACTACAATGAGCAGTTCTTC.

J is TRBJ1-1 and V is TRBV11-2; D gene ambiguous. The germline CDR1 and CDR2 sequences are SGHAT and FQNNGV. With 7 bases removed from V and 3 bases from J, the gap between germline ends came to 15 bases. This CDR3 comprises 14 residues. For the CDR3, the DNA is TGTGCCAGCACCTTCGGCGGGTTTTACACTGAAGCTTTCTTT. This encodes CASTFGGFYTEAFF. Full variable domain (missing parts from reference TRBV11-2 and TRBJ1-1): EAGVAQSPRYKIIEKRQSVAFWCNPISGHATLYWYQQILGQGPKLLIQFQNNGVVDDSQLPKDRFSAERLKGVDSTLKIQPAKLEDSAVYLCASTFGGFYTEAFFGQGTRLTVV.

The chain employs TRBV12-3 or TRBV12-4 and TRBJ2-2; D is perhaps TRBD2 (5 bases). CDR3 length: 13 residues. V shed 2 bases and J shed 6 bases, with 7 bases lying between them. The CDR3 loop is CASSLRGPGELFF. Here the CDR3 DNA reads TGTGCCAGCAGTTTACGAGGGCCCGGGGAGCTGTTTTTT.

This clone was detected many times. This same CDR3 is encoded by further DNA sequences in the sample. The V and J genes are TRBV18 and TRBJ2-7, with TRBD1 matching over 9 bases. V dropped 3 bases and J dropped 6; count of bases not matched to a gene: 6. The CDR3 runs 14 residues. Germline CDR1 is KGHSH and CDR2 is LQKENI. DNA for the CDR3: TGTGCCAGCTCACCCGGGACAGGGAGAGGCGAGCAGTACTTC. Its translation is CASSPGTGRGEQYF.

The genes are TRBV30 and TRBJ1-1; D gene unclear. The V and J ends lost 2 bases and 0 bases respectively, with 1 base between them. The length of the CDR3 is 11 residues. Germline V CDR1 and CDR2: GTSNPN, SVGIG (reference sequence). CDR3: CAWSLNTEAFF. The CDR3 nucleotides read TGTGCCTGGAGTTTGAACACTGAAGCTTTCTTT.

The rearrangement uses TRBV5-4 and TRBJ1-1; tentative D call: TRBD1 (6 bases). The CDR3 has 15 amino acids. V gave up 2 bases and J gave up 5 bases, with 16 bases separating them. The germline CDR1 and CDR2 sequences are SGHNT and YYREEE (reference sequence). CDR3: CASSFPTGKLTEAFF. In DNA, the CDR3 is TGTGCCAGCAGCTTTCCTACAGGGAAACTTACTGAAGCTTTCTTT. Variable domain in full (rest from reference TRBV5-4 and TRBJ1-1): ETGVTQSPTHLIKTRGQQVTLRCSSQSGHNTVSWYQQALGQGPQFIFQYYREEENGRGNFPPRFSGLQFPNYSSELNVNALELDDSALYLCASSFPTGKLTEAFFGQGTRLTVV.

CDR3 region: CASSPGSPNSPLHF. The DNA for the CDR3 is TGTGCCAGCAGCCCGGGGAGCCCTAATTCACCCCTCCACTTT. The chain combines TRBV27 with TRBJ1-6; D is ambiguous. In germline, CDR1 is MNHEY, CDR2 SMNVEV (reference sequence). V lost 6 bases, J lost 6 bases, and 12 bases lay in between. This CDR3 has 14 amino acids.

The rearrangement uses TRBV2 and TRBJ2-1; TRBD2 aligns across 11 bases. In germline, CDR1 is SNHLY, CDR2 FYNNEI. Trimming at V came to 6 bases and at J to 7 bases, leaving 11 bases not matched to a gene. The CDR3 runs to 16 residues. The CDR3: CASRPKLAGVGNEQFF. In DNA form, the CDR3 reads TGTGCCAGCAGGCCAAAACTAGCGGGAGTAGGAAATGAGCAGTTCTTC.

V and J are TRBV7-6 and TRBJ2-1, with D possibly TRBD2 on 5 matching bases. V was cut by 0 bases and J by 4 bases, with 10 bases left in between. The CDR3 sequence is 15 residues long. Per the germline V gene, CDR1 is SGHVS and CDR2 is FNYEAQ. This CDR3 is CASSLASGVYNEQFF. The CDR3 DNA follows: TGTGCCAGCAGCTTAGCATCCGGGGTTTACAATGAGCAGTTCTTC.

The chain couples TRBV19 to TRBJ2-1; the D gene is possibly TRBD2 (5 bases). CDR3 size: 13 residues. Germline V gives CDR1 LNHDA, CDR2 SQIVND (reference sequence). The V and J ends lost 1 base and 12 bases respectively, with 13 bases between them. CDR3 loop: CASSIGEIRVQFF. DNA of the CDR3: TGTGCCAGTAGTATAGGGGAGATCCGGGTGCAGTTCTTC.

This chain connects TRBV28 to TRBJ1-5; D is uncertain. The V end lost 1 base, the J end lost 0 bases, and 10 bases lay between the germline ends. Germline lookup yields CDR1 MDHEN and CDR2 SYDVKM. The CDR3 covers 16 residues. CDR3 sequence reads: CASSLLARFSNQPQHF. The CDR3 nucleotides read TGTGCCAGCAGTTTATTGGCAAGGTTTAGCAATCAGCCCCAGCATTTT.

The CDR3 DNA reads as TGTGCCAGCAGCGATCCCTTGGAGGCTGAAGCTTTCTTT. This sequence encodes CASSDPLEAEAFF. The J gene is TRBJ1-1, the V gene TRBV28; D not resolved. This CDR3 is built from 13 residues. The germline V and J ends were trimmed by 6 bases and 6 bases, with 14 bases remaining between them. CDR1 and CDR2 (germline): MDHEN, SYDVKM. The full variable domain, in which reference TRBV28 and TRBJ1-1 provide the parts outside the CDR3, is DVKVTQSSRYLVKRTGEKVFLECVQDMDHENMFWYRQDPGLGLRLIYFSYDVKMKEKGDIPEGYSVSREKKERFSLILESASTNQTSMYLCASSDPLEAEAFFGQGTRLTVV.

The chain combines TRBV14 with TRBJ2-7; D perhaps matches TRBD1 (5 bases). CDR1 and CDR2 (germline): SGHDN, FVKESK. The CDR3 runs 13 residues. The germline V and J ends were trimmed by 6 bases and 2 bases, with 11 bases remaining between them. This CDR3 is CASRDTRAYEQYF. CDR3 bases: TGTGCCAGCAGGGACACTCGGGCCTACGAGCAGTACTTC.

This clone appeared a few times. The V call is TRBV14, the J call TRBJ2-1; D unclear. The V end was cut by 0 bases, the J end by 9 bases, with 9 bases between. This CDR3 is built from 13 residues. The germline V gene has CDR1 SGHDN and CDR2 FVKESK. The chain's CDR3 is CASSQDFQPEQFF. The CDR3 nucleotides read TGTGCCAGCAGCCAAGATTTCCAGCCTGAGCAGTTCTTC. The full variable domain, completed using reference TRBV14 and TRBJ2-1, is EAGVTQFPSHSVIEKGQTVTLRCDPISGHDNLYWYRRVMGKEIKFLLHFVKESKQDESGMPNNRFLAERTGGTYSTLKVQPAELEDSGVYFCASSQDFQPEQFFGPGTRLTVL.

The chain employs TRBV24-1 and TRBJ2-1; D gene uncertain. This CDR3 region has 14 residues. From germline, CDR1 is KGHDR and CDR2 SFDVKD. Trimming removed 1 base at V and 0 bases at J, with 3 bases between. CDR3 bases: TGTGCCACCAGTGATTTTACCTCCTACAATGAGCAGTTCTTC. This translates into CATSDFTSYNEQFF.

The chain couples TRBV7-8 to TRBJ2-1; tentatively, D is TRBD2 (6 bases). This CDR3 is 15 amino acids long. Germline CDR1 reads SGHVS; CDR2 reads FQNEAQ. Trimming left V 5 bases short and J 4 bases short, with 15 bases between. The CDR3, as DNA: TGTGCCAGCAGCAAATCCGGGACTTCATACAATGAGCAGTTCTTC. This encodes CASSKSGTSYNEQFF.

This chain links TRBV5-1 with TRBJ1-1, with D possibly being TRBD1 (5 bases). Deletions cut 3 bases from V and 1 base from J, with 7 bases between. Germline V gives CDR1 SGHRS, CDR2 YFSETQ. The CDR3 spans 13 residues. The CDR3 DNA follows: TGCGCCAGCAGCTGGGGGGAGAACACTGAAGCTTTCTTT. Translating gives CASSWGENTEAFF. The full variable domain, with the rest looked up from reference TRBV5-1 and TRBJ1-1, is KAGVTQTPRYLIKTRGQQVTLSCSPISGHRSVSWYQQTPGQGLQFLFEYFSETQRNKGNFPGRFSGRQFSNSRSEMNVSTLELGDSALYLCASSWGENTEAFFGQGTRLTVV.

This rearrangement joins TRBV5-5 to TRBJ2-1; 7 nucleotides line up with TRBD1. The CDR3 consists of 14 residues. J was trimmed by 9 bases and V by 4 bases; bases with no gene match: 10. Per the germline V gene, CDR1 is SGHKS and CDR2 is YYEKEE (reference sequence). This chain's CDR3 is CASSRGQLRGEQFF. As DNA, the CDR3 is TGTGCCAGCAGCCGGGGACAGCTTCGGGGTGAGCAGTTCTTC.